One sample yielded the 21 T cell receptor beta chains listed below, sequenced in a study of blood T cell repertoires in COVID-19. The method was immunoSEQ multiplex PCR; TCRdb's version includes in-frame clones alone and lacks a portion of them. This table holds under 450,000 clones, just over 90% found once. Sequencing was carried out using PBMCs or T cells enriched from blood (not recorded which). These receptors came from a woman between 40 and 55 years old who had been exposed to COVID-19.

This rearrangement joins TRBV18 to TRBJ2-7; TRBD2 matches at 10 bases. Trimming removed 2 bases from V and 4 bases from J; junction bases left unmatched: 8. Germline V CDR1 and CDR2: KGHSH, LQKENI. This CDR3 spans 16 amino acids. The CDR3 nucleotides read TGTGCCAGCTCACCAACCCCCCAACTAGCGGGGTACGAGCAGTACTTC. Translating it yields CASSPTPQLAGYEQYF.

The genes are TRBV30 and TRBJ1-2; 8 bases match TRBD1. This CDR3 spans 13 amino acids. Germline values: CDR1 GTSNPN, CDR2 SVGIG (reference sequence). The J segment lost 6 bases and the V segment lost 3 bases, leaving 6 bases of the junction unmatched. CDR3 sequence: CAWRADREDGYTF. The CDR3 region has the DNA TGTGCCTGGAGGGCGGACAGGGAGGATGGCTACACCTTC.

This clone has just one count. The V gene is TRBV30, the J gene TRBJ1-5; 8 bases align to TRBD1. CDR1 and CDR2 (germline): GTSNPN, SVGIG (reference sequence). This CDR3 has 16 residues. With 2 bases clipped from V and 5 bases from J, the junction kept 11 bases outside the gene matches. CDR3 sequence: CAWSTGAGGNYQPQHF. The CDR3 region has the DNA TGTGCCTGGAGTACAGGAGCAGGGGGCAACTATCAGCCCCAGCATTTT.

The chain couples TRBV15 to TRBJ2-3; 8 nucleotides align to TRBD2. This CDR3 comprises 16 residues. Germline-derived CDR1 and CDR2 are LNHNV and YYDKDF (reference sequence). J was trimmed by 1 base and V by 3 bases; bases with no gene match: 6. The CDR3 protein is CATSSRTSSGTDTQYF. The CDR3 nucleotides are TGTGCCACCAGCAGTCGGACTAGCTCGGGCACAGATACGCAGTATTTT.

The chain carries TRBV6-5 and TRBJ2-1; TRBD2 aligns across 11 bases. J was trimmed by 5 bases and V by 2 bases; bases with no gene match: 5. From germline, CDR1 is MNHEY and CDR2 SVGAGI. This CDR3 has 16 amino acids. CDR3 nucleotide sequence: TGTGCCAGCAGTTACCTTGGGACTAGCGGAGACAATGAGCAGTTCTTC. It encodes CASSYLGTSGDNEQFF.

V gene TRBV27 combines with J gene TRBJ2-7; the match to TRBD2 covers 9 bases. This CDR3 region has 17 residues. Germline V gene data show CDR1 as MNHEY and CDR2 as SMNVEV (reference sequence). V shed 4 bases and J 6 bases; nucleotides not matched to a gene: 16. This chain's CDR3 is CASSSLGLAGPGGEQYF. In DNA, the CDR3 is TGTGCCAGCAGTTCCCTAGGTCTAGCGGGGCCCGGAGGCGAGCAGTACTTC.

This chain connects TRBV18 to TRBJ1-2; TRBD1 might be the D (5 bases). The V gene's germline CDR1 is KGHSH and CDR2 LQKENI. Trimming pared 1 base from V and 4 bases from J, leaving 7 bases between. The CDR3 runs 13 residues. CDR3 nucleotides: TGTGCCAGCTCACCACAAGACAGCTATGGCTACACCTTC. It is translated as CASSPQDSYGYTF. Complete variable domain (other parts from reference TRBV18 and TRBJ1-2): NAGVMQNPRHLVRRRGQEARLRCSPMKGHSHVYWYRQLPEEGLKFMVYLQKENIIDESGMPKERFSAEFPKEGPSILRIQQVVRGDSAAYFCASSPQDSYGYTFGSGTRLTVV.

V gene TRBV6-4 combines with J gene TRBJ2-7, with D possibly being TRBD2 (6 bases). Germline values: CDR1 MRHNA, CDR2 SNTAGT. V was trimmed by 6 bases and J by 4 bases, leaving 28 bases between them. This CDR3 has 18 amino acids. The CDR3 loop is CASRHPGYTLGTQYEQYF. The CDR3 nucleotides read TGTGCCAGCAGACACCCGGGATACACATTGGGGACTCAGTACGAGCAGTACTTC.

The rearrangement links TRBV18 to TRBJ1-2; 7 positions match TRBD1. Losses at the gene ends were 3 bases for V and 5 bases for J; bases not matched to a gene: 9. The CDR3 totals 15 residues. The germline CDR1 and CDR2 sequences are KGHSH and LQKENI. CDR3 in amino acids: CASSPPTGQIYGYTF. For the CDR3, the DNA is TGTGCCAGCTCACCGCCAACGGGACAGATTTATGGCTACACCTTC.

CDR3 DNA sequence: TGTGCCATCAGTGAGTCCGGGACTGCTAACACTGAAGCTTTCTTT. Translation: CAISESGTANTEAFF. The chain combines TRBV10-3 with TRBJ1-1; D is possibly TRBD1 (5 bases). Germline CDR1 reads ENHRY; CDR2 reads SYGVKD. With 0 bases removed from V and 2 bases from J, the gap between germline ends came to 10 bases. The CDR3 totals 15 residues.

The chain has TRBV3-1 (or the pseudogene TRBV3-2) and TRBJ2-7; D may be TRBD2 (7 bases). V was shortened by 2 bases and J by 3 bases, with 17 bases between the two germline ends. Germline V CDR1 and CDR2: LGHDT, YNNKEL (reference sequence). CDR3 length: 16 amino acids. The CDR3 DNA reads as TGTGCCAGCAGCCAAAGAGGAACGGGGGGCTTCTACGAGCAGTACTTC. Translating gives CASSQRGTGGFYEQYF.

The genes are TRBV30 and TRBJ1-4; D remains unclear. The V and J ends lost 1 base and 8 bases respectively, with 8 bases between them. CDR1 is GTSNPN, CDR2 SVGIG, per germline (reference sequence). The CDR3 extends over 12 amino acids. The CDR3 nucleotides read TGTGCCTGGAGTGCACGCGGAGAAAAACTGTTTTTT. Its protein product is CAWSARGEKLFF.

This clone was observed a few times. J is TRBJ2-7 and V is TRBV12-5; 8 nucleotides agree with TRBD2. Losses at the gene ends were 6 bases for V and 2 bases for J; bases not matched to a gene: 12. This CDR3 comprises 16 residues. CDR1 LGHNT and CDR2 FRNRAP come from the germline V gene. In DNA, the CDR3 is TGTGCTAGTGGCCTTATCGCGCGGGGGGTCCCCTACGAGCAGTACTTC. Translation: CASGLIARGVPYEQYF.

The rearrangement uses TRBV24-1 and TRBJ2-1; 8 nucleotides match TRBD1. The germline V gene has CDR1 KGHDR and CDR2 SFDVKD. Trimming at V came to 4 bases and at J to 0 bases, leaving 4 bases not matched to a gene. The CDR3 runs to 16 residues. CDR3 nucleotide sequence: TGTGCCACCAGTGACCCAGGGGGCAGCTCCTACAATGAGCAGTTCTTC. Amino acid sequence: CATSDPGGSSYNEQFF.

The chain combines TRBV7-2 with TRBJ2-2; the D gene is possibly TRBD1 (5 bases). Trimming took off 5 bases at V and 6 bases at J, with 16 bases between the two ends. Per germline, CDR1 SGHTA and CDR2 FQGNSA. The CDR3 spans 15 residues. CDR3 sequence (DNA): TGTGCCAGCAGCCCCGTTCAGGGTGGGTCCGGGGAGCTGTTTTTT. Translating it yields CASSPVQGGSGELFF.

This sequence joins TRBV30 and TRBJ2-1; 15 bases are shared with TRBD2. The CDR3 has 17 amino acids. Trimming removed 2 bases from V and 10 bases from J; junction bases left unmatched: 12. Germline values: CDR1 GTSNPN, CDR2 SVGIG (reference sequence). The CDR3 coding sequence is TGTGCCTGGAGTCCACTGAGGACTAGCGGGAGGGCCGGGGAGCAGTTCTTC. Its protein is CAWSPLRTSGRAGEQFF.

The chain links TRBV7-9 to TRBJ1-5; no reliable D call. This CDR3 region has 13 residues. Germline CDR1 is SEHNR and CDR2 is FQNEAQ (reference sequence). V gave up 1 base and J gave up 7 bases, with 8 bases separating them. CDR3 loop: CASSLETQQPQHF. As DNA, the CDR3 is TGTGCCAGCAGCTTAGAGACTCAGCAGCCCCAGCATTTT.

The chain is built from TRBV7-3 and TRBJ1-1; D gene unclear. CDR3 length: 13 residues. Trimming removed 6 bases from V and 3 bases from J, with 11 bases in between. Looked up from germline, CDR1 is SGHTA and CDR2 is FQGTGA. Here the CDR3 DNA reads TGTGCCAGCAGAGGAACCGGGGACACTGAAGCTTTCTTT. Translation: CASRGTGDTEAFF.

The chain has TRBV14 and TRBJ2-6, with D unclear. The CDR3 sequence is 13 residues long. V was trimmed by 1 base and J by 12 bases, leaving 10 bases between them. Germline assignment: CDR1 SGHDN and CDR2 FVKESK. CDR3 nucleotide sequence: TGTGCCAGCAGCCAAGGCCCAACTACCGTCCTGACTTTC. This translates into CASSQGPTTVLTF.

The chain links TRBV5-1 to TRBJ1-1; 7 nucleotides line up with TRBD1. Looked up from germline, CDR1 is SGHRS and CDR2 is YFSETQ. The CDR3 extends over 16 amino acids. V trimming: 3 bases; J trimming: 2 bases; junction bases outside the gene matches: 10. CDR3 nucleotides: TGCGCCAGCAGCTCCGTCCCGACAGGGACCAACACTGAAGCTTTCTTT. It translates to CASSSVPTGTNTEAFF.

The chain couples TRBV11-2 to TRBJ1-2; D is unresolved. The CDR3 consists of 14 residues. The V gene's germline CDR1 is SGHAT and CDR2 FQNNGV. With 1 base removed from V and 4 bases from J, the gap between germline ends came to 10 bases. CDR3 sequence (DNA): TGTGCCAGCAGCTTAGGAACCGGAGGCTATGGCTACACCTTC. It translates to CASSLGTGGYGYTF.